The rows below give T cell receptor beta chains drawn from one sample of a study of T-cell reconstitution after alpha-beta-depleted transplantation in children. TCRdb re-analysed the PCR reads in MiXCR, keeping a single row per CDR3 protein. Among some 300,000 distinct CDR3 sequences listed, about 9.4% were seen once. Sequencing was performed on PBMCs from the stem cell graft donor, taken from the stem cell graft. All receptors come from a human donor who donated a stem cell graft to a child with acute lymphoblastic leukemia. CDR3s include the opening cysteine and the closing phenylalanine or tryptophan. Each record gives: D gene, clone size, J gene, V gene, CDR3 DNA, CDR3 protein. A D gene is named only where the DNA matches it firmly. Some rows have no size entry. The others give once, few or many, or a class for an expanded clone.

. few TRBJ2-4 TRBV4-1 TGCGCCAGCAGCCAAGTGGGGGGCAAAGGAGGCAAAAACATTCAGTACTTC CASSQVGGKGGKNIQYF
TRBD1 many TRBJ2-1 TRBV5-1 TGCGCCAGCAGCTTGGGACAGGGGCACAATGAGCAGTTCTTC CASSLGQGHNEQFF
TRBD1 . TRBJ2-7 TRBV7-2 TGTGCCAGCAGCTTAGCGGGACAGATACATTACGAGCAGTACTTC CASSLAGQIHYEQYF
TRBD2 . TRBJ2-1 TRBV20-1 TGCAGTGCTAGAAAGGCGGGAGGGGTGAATGAGCAGTTCTTC CSARKAGGVNEQFF
TRBD2 few TRBJ2-1 TRBV11-2 TGTGCCAGCAGCTCGCCCGAGGTCCGACTAGCGGGAGTAGCCTACAATGAGCAGTTCTTC CASSSPEVRLAGVAYNEQFF
TRBD2 . TRBJ2-7 TRBV20-1 TGCAGTGCTTTTACTAGCGGACTCTCCTACGAGCAGTACTTC CSAFTSGLSYEQYF
. . TRBJ1-2 TRBV5-1 TGCGCCAGCAGCCTCACAGGAGGGGATGGCTACACCTTC CASSLTGGDGYTF
TRBD2 . TRBJ2-1 TRBV6-4 TGTGCCAGCAGTGACTCCCCGGGAGGACTTGAGCAGTTCTTC CASSDSPGGLEQFF
TRBD1 . TRBJ1-2 TRBV19 TGTGCCAGTAGTATTCCCTCGGGACAGGGGATATATGGCTACACCTTC CASSIPSGQGIYGYTF
. few TRBJ2-4 TRBV7-3 TGTGCCAGCAGCGGGATTTTAGCCAAAAACATTCAGTACTTC CASSGILAKNIQYF
TRBD1 . TRBJ2-5 TRBV6-2/TRBV6-3 TGTGCCAGCAGTTACTCGACGGCCGGGACAGGGGTTTGGGGCCAAGAGACCCAGTACTTC CASSYSTAGTGVWGQETQYF
TRBD2 many TRBJ2-1 TRBV9 TGTGCCAGCTCCCGACTAGCGGGAGCCCTGAATGAGCAGTTCTTC CASSRLAGALNEQFF
. few TRBJ2-5 TRBV4-3 TGCGCCAGCAGCCAGGGAGGGGGATTCGGGGAGACCCAGTACTTC CASSQGGGFGETQYF
. once TRBJ2-1 TRBV7-6 TGTGCCAGCAGCCCTCCCGGGAGCCCCGTCGGCAATGAGCAGTTCTTC CASSPPGSPVGNEQFF
. few TRBJ2-1 TRBV20-1 TGCAGTGCTAGAGATTCGCACAGAACCTACAATGAGCAGTTCTTC CSARDSHRTYNEQFF
TRBD1 few TRBJ1-6 TRBV15 TGTGCCACCAGCTCCGGTGACAGGGGGATTTCACCCCTCCACTTT CATSSGDRGISPLHF
. many TRBJ1-5 TRBV28 TGTGCCAGCACCTCTGGGCTGGCGGCTCAGCCCCAGCATTTT CASTSGLAAQPQHF
TRBD1 few TRBJ2-7 TRBV5-5 TGTGCCAGCAGCGAGGAGGGGACAGGGGGCAACGAGCAGTACTTC CASSEEGTGGNEQYF
. few TRBJ1-2 TRBV30 TGTGCCTGGAGTGTTTGGGGTGAGGAGAACTATGGCTACACCTTC CAWSVWGEENYGYTF
. once TRBJ2-3 TRBV3-1 TGTGCCAGCAGCCAAGTGGGAGGAGGGTCAGATACGCAGTATTTT CASSQVGGGSDTQYF
. . TRBJ2-1 TRBV4-2 TGTGCCAGCAGCCCGGGGACCCATGAGCAGTTCTTC CASSPGTHEQFF
. many TRBJ2-1 TRBV4-1 TGCGCCAGCAGCCAAGGTGCAAGAGGTAGGAATGAGCAGTTCTTC CASSQGARGRNEQFF
. few TRBJ2-6 TRBV9 TGTGCCAGCAGCGTAGAGAGGGCTGGGGCCAACGTCCTGACTTTC CASSVERAGANVLTF
TRBD1 . TRBJ2-4 TRBV28 TGTGCCAGCAGTGAACAGGGGGCCAAAAACATTCAGTACTTC CASSEQGAKNIQYF
. . TRBJ2-7 TRBV28 TGTGCCAGCAGTTTCCCCCAGGGGTTGGCATACGAGCAGTACTTC CASSFPQGLAYEQYF
TRBD1 few TRBJ1-5 TRBV15 TGTGCCACCAGCCGCCTGGACAGGGGGAATATCCAGCCCCAGCATTTT CATSRLDRGNIQPQHF
. . TRBJ1-1 TRBV7-9 TGTGCCAGCAGCTTAACAGGGATCACTGAAGCTTTCTTT CASSLTGITEAFF
TRBD1 few TRBJ1-4 TRBV12-3/TRBV12-4 TGTGCCAGCACCCCGGACAGGGCAAGCACTCGAACTAATGAAAAACTGTTTTTT CASTPDRASTRTNEKLFF
. many TRBJ1-1 TRBV6-2/TRBV6-3 TGTGCCAGCAGTTACCAGGGGTCGAACACTGAAGCTTTCTTT CASSYQGSNTEAFF
. . TRBJ1-5 TRBV12-3/TRBV12-4 TGTGCCAGCAGTTCACGACCCGATCGGCCCCAGCATTTT CASSSRPDRPQHF
. . TRBJ1-1 TRBV12-3/TRBV12-4 TGTGCCAGCAGGTCTGCGAACACTGAAGCTTTCTTT CASRSANTEAFF
TRBD1 few TRBJ2-1 TRBV12-3/TRBV12-4 TGTGCCAGCAGTACCTCTACAGGGGGCGGGGGGCAGTTCTTC CASSTSTGGGGQFF
. . TRBJ2-1 TRBV10-3 TGTGCCACCAGTGCGAACGGGGGGCAGTTCTTC CATSANGGQFF
. few TRBJ2-3 TRBV27 TGTGCCAGCAGGTACATAGGCGGGGGACACACAGATACGCAGTATTTT CASRYIGGGHTDTQYF
. many TRBJ2-1 TRBV7-9 TGTGCCAGCAGATCCAACCGGGACGGCAATGAGCAGTTCTTC CASRSNRDGNEQFF
TRBD2 many TRBJ2-7 TRBV28 TGTGCCAGCAGTCCCACTAGCGGTGGGAGTCTCTACGAGCAGTACTTC CASSPTSGGSLYEQYF
. many TRBJ2-5 TRBV7-9 TGTGCCAGCAGCCCCCAACTGGGGAAAGAGACCCAGTACTTC CASSPQLGKETQYF
. . TRBJ1-1 TRBV4-3 TGCGCCAGCAGCCAAGAGTATCCAAGGGCAGAAATGAACACTGAAGCTTTCTTT CASSQEYPRAEMNTEAFF
. . TRBJ1-3 TRBV4-3 TGCGCCAGCAGCCATGAGTGGACAGCAAACTCTGGAAACACCATATATTTT CASSHEWTANSGNTIYF
TRBD1 few TRBJ2-7 TRBV10-3 TGTGCCATCATGCGGACAGGGGGCTACTACGAGCAGTACTTC CAIMRTGGYYEQYF
. . TRBJ1-2 TRBV12-3/TRBV12-4 TGTGCCAGCAGCAAGGGACGGCTGAACTATGGCTACACCTTC CASSKGRLNYGYTF
TRBD1 . TRBJ1-5 TRBV20-1 TGCAGTGCCGGGACAGTTCAGGAGCAGCCCCAGCATTTT CSAGTVQEQPQHF
TRBD2 . TRBJ2-1 TRBV11-1 TGTGCCAGCACCAAAGGGGCTAGCGGAAACAATGAGCAGTTCTTC CASTKGASGNNEQFF
. many TRBJ1-3 TRBV7-9 TGTGCCAGCAGCCCCTCACCAGGAAACACCATATATTTT CASSPSPGNTIYF
. few TRBJ2-7 TRBV24-1 TGTGCCACCTGCGACAGTGTGTTTCAGGACGAGCAGTACTTC CATCDSVFQDEQYF
TRBD1 . TRBJ2-7 TRBV5-1 TGCGCCAGCAGCCCTCGACAGGGGTCGGCCTCCTACGAGCAGTACTTC CASSPRQGSASYEQYF
. few TRBJ2-2 TRBV4-3 TGCGCCAGCAGCCACCCCAGCAATGAGGGGCCCACCGGGGAGCTGTTTTTT CASSHPSNEGPTGELFF
TRBD1 few TRBJ2-7 TRBV5-1 TGCGCCAGCAGCTTGGGACAGGGATTCACTTCGCCCTACGAGCAGTACTTC CASSLGQGFTSPYEQYF
TRBD2 . TRBJ2-7 TRBV4-2 TGTGCCAGCAGCCAAGAAGGGACTAGCGGGAGGACCTACGAGCAGTACTTC CASSQEGTSGRTYEQYF
. . TRBJ2-7 TRBV7-2 TGTGCCAGCAGCTTAGGGGGGCTAGCGTCCTACGAGCAGTACTTC CASSLGGLASYEQYF
TRBD2 many TRBJ2-4 TRBV28 TGTGCCAGCAGTCCCCGGACTAGCGGGAGTGGAATGGCCAAAAACATTCAGTACTTC CASSPRTSGSGMAKNIQYF
. . TRBJ2-7 TRBV4-1 TGCGCCAGCAGCCCCCACGGAACAGCATCCTACGAGCAGTACTTC CASSPHGTASYEQYF
TRBD2 . TRBJ2-5 TRBV10-3 TGTGCCATCAGTGAAGGACTAGCGGGAGCTGGCGAGACCCAGTACTTC CAISEGLAGAGETQYF
TRBD2 few TRBJ2-2 TRBV12-3/TRBV12-4 TGTGCCAGCAGTCGACTAGCGGGAGCCGAGAACACCGGGGAGCTGTTTTTT CASSRLAGAENTGELFF
. many TRBJ2-5 TRBV5-4 TGTGCCAGCAGCTTGGGGGTCACCCAAGAGACCCAGTACTTC CASSLGVTQETQYF
. many TRBJ2-5 TRBV29-1 TGCAGCGTTCGGACTGGCGAGACCCAGTACTTC CSVRTGETQYF
TRBD1 few TRBJ1-4 TRBV5-1 TGCGCCAGCAGCCCTACAGGGGGCAGAGAAAAACTGTTTTTT CASSPTGGREKLFF
TRBD2 . TRBJ2-7 TRBV7-2 TGTGCCAGCAGCTCCTATGGACTAGCGGGAGGAGCATACGAGCAGTACTTC CASSSYGLAGGAYEQYF
. few TRBJ1-1 TRBV7-9 TGTGCCAGTTTTGGGGAGACGGGTAACACTGAAGCTTTCTTT CASFGETGNTEAFF